What follows are 9 T cell receptor beta chains derived from one specimen sequenced in a study of blood T cell repertoires in COVID-19. The method was immunoSEQ multiplex PCR; TCRdb's version includes in-frame clones alone and lacks a portion of them. The repertoire holds 200,000 to 300,000 clones, with about 80% as singletons. The material sequenced was peripheral blood. The receptors stem from a woman older than 75 with acute or convalescent COVID-19.

The rearrangement links TRBV5-1 to TRBJ1-4; the D is unclear. The germline V gene has CDR1 SGHRS and CDR2 YFSETQ. The V gene lost 0 bases and the J gene lost 8 bases, with 11 bases spanning the gap. The CDR3 has 14 residues. The CDR3 reads CASSLAMEGEKLFF. CDR3 bases: TGCGCCAGCAGCTTGGCCATGGAGGGAGAAAAACTGTTTTTT.

The V gene is TRBV5-8, the J gene TRBJ1-1; 12 nucleotides match TRBD1. Germline V CDR1 and CDR2: SGHTS, YDEGEE. The CDR3 runs 15 residues. V gave up 1 base and J gave up 5 bases; unmatched junction bases: 3. CDR3: CASSLWDRGPTEAFF. Here the CDR3 DNA reads TGTGCCAGCAGCTTGTGGGACAGGGGGCCTACTGAAGCTTTCTTT.

The genes are TRBV9 and TRBJ1-6; 10 bases align to TRBD1. The trim removed 0 bases at V and 11 bases at J, leaving 8 bases unmatched. The CDR3 covers 16 residues. From germline, CDR1 is SGDLS and CDR2 YYNGEE. The DNA of the CDR3 is TGTGCCAGCAGCGTAGGGGACAGGGGTTCGGGGGCACCCCTCCACTTT. Translated, it gives CASSVGDRGSGAPLHF.

Only one count was recorded for this clone. J is TRBJ1-2 and V is TRBV5-4; maybe TRBD1 (5 bases). CDR3 size: 16 residues. The ends were cut back, 1 base at V and 3 bases at J, with 16 bases in the middle. Germline assignment: CDR1 SGHNT and CDR2 YYREEE (reference sequence). The CDR3 is CASSLFTMGQDYGYTF. CDR3 bases: TGTGCCAGCAGCTTGTTCACAATGGGGCAGGACTATGGCTACACCTTC.

This chain connects TRBV7-2 to TRBJ2-2; TRBD2 might be the D (5 bases). Germline assignment: CDR1 SGHTA and CDR2 FQGNSA. V was shortened by 1 base and J by 8 bases, with 14 bases between the two germline ends. This CDR3 is 15 amino acids long. This CDR3 reads CASSLVEGTIGELFF. For the CDR3, the DNA is TGTGCCAGCAGCTTAGTTGAGGGAACGATAGGGGAGCTGTTTTTT.

V usage is TRBV15 and J usage is TRBJ2-5; possible D gene TRBD2, 5 bases. V was shortened by 3 bases and J by 3 bases, with 5 bases between the two germline ends. Germline V lookup: CDR1 LNHNV, CDR2 YYDKDF (reference sequence). The CDR3 has 12 residues. The CDR3 region has the DNA TGTGCCACCAGCAGGGGAGAAGAGACCCAGTACTTC. Translating gives CATSRGEETQYF.

The chain links TRBV5-4 to TRBJ2-2; 7 positions match TRBD2. This CDR3 comprises 17 residues. Germline loops: CDR1 SGHNT, CDR2 YYREEE (reference sequence). After removal of 4 bases from V and 6 bases from J, the junction contained 15 bases not matched to a gene. CDR3 loop: CASSRDGGGLLAGELFF. For the CDR3, the DNA is TGTGCCAGCAGCAGGGACGGGGGAGGGCTTTTAGCCGGGGAGCTGTTTTTT.

This clone has just a few counts. The chain employs TRBV7-2 and TRBJ1-5; D gene uncertain. The germline V gene has CDR1 SGHTA and CDR2 FQGNSA. This CDR3 contains 15 residues. Trimming pared 3 bases from V and 0 bases from J, leaving 9 bases between. CDR3 DNA: TGTGCCAGCAGCTTCTATTCTGATAGCAATCAGCCCCAGCATTTT. Protein: CASSFYSDSNQPQHF.

This chain links TRBV28 with TRBJ2-2; TRBD1 matches 8 bases. The trim removed 3 bases at V and 6 bases at J, leaving 15 bases unmatched. This CDR3 region has 18 residues. Germline CDR1 reads MDHEN; CDR2 reads SYDVKM. This CDR3 reads CASSFVGPGGARAGELFF. CDR3 nucleotides: TGTGCCAGCAGTTTTGTTGGCCCAGGGGGCGCGAGGGCCGGGGAGCTGTTTTTT.